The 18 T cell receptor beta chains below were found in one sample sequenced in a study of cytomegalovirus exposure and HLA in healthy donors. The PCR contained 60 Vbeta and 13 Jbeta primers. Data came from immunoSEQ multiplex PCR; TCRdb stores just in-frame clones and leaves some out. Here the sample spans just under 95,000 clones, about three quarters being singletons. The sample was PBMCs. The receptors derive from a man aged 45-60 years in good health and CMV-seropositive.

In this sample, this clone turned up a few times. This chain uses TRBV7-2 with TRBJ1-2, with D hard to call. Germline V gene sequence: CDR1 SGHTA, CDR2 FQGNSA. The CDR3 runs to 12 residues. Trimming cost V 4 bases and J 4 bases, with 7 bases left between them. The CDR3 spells CASSSQSYGYTF. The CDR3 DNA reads TGTGCCAGCAGCTCACAGAGCTATGGCTACACCTTC.

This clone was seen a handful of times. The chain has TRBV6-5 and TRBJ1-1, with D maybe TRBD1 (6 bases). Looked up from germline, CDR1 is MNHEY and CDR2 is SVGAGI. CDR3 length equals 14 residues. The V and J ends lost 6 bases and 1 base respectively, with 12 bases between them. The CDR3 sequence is CASRVTGENTEAFF. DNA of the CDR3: TGTGCCAGCAGAGTGACAGGTGAGAACACTGAAGCTTTCTTT.

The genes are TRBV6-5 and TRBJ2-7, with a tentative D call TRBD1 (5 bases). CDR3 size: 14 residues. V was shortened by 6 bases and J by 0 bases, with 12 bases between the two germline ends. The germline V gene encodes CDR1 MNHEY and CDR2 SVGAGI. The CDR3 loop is CASRWSRASYEQYF. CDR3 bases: TGTGCCAGCAGGTGGAGCAGGGCCTCCTACGAGCAGTACTTC.

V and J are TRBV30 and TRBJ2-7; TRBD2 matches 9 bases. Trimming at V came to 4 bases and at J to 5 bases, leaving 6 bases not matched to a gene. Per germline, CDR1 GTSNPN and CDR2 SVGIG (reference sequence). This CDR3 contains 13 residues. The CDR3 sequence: CAWNGAGGHEQYF. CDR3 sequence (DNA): TGTGCCTGGAATGGGGCGGGGGGGCACGAGCAGTACTTC.

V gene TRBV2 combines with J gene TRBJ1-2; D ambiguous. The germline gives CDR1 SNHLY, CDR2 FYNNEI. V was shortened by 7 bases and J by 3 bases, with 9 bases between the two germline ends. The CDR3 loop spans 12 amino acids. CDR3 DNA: TGTGCCAGCACTCTAACAGACTATGGCTACACCTTC. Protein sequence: CASTLTDYGYTF.

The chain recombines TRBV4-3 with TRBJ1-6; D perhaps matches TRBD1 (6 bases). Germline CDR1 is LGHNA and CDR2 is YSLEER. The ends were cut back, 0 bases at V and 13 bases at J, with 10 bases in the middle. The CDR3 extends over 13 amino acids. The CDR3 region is CASSQDPDRPLHF. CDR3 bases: TGCGCCAGCAGCCAAGATCCCGACAGGCCCCTCCACTTT.

The CDR3 bases are TGTGCCAGTAGTGGGTCCCGGACAGGGTCGGGGGAGACCCAGTACTTC. Protein product: CASSGSRTGSGETQYF. This chain links TRBV19 with TRBJ2-5; 8 bases match TRBD1. V trimming: 5 bases; J trimming: 5 bases; junction bases outside the gene matches: 13. Germline-derived CDR1 and CDR2 are LNHDA and SQIVND (reference sequence). CDR3 length: 16 amino acids.

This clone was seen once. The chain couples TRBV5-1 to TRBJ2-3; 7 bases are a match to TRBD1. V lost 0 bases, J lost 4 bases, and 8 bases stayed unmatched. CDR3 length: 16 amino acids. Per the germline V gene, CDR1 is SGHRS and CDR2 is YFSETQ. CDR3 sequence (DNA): TGCGCCAGCAGCTTGGGAGGGGGCCGGGCGGCAGATACGCAGTATTTT. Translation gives CASSLGGGRAADTQYF.

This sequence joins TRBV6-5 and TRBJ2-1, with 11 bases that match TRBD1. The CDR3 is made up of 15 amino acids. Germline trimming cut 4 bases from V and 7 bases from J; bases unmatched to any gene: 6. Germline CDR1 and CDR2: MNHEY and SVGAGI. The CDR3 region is CASSWTGQGENEQFF. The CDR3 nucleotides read TGTGCCAGCAGTTGGACGGGACAGGGGGAAAATGAGCAGTTCTTC.

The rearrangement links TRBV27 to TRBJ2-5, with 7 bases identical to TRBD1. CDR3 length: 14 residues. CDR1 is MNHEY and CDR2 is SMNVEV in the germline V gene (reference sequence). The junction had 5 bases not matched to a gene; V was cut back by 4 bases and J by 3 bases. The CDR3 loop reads CASSSTGTEETQYF. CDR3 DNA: TGTGCCAGCAGTTCGACAGGGACCGAAGAGACCCAGTACTTC.

CDR3 amino acids: CASNLLASSYNEQFF. The DNA of the CDR3 is TGTGCCAGCAACCTCCTCGCCAGCTCCTACAATGAGCAGTTCTTC. The V call is TRBV6-6, the J call TRBJ2-1; D is uncertain. Germline CDR1 reads MNHNY; CDR2 reads SVGAGI (reference sequence). The V and J ends lost 7 bases and 0 bases respectively, with 13 bases between them. CDR3 size: 15 residues.

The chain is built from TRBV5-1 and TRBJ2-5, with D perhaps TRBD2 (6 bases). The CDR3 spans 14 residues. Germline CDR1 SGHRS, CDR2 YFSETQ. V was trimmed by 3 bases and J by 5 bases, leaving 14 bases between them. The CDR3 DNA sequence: TGCGCCAGCAGCTCGGGACTCCCAGGGGAGACCCAGTACTTC. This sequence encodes CASSSGLPGETQYF. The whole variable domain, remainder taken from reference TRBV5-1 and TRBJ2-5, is KAGVTQTPRYLIKTRGQQVTLSCSPISGHRSVSWYQQTPGQGLQFLFEYFSETQRNKGNFPGRFSGRQFSNSRSEMNVSTLELGDSALYLCASSSGLPGETQYFGPGTRLLVL.

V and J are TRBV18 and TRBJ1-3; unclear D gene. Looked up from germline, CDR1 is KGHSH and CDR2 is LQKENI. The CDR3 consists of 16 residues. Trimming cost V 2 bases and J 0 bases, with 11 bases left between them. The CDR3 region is CASSPSYLLSGNTIYF. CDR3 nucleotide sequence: TGTGCCAGCTCACCATCCTATCTCCTCTCTGGAAACACCATATATTTT.

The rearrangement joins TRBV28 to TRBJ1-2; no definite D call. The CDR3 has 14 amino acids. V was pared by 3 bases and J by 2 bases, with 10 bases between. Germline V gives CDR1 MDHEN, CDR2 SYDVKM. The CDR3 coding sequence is TGTGCCAGCAGTTTTGGGGAGGAGAACTATGGCTACACCTTC. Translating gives CASSFGEENYGYTF.

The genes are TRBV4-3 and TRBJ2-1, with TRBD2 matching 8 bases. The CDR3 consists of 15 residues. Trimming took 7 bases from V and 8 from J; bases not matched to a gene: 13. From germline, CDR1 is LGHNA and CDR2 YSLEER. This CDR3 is CASNSRAGGLHEQFF. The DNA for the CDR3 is TGCGCCAGCAACTCCCGGGCGGGGGGATTGCATGAGCAGTTCTTC.

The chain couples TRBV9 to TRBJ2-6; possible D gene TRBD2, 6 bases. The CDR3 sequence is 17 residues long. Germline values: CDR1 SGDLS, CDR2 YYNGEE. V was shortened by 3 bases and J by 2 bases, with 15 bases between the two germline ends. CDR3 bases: TGTGCCAGCAGCGCCCCGATGGGGGGACCTGGGGCCAACGTCCTGACTTTC. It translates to CASSAPMGGPGANVLTF.

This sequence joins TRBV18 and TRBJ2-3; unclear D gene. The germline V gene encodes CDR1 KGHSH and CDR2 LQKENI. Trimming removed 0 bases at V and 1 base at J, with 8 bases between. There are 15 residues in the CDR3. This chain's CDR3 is CASSPPAGGTDTQYF. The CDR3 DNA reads TGTGCCAGCTCACCACCGGCAGGCGGCACAGATACGCAGTATTTT.

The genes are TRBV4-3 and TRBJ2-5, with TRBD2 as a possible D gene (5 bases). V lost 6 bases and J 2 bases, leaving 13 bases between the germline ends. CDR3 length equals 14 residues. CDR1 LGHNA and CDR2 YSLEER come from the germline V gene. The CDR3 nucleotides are TGCGCCAGCAGACAAAGGAGGCAGCAAGAGACCCAGTACTTC. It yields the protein CASRQRRQQETQYF.